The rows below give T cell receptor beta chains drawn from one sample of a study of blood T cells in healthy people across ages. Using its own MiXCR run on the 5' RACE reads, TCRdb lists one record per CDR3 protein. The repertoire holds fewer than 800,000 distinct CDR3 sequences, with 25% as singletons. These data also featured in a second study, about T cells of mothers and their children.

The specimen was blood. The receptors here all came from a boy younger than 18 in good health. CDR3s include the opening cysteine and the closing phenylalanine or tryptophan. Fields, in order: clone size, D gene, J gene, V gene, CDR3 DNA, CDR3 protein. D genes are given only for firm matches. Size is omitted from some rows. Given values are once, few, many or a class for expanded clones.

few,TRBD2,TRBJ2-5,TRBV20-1,TGCAGTGCTAGAGCAACTAGCGGGGACTACAATGAGCGGTTCTTC,CSARATSGDYNERFF
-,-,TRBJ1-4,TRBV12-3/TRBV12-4,TGCGCCAGCAGGTTGAGGGGCGCGGGTGAAAAACTGTTTTTT,CASRLRGAGEKLFF
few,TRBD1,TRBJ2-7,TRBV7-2,TGTGCCAGCAGCTTAGGTCTGGGACAGGGGAACTACGAGCAGTACTTC,CASSLGLGQGNYEQYF
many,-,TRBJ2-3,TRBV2,TGTGCCAGCACCAAGCGCCGAGGGAGCACAGATACGCAGTATTTT,CASTKRRGSTDTQYF
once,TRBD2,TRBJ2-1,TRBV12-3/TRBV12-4,TGTGCCAGCAGCCGACGGACTAGCGGAGCCCTGAACTACAATGAGCAGTTCTTC,CASSRRTSGALNYNEQFF
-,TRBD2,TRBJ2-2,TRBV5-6,TGTGCCAGCAGCATGCCGCCGGGACTAGCGAGCACCGGGGAGCTGTTTTTT,CASSMPPGLASTGELFF
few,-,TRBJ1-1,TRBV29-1,TGCAGTACGGCGGGGATGAACACTGAAGCTTTCTTT,CSTAGMNTEAFF
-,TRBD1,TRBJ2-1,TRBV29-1,TGCAGCGTTGTGGGAGGGGACAGGGTCGATGAGCAGTTCTTC,CSVVGGDRVDEQFF
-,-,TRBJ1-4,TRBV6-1,TGTGCCAGCAGTGGATTGAGGGAGAGGGATGAAAAACTGTTTTTT,CASSGLRERDEKLFF
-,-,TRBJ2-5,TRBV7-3,TGTGCCAGCAGCTTAACTCCCGACCCGGAGACCCAGTACTTC,CASSLTPDPETQYF
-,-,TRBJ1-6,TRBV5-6,TGTGCCAGCAGCTTCGGCGTTATTAATTCACCCCTCCACTTT,CASSFGVINSPLHF
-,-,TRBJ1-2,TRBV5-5,TGTGCCAGCAGCCAGACTCAAGCAGGGGAGATCTATGGCTACACCTTC,CASSQTQAGEIYGYTF
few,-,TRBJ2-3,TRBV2,TGTGCCAGCAGTGGTGTTCAGGGAAGACGAGATACGCAGTATTTT,CASSGVQGRRDTQYF
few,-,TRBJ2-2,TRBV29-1,TGCAGCGTTGAAGCGCCTAGTCGGAACACCGGGGAGCTGTTTTTT,CSVEAPSRNTGELFF
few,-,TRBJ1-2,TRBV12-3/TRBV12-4,TGTGCCAGCAGTTTGGATTCAGGGAACTATGGCTACACCTTC,CASSLDSGNYGYTF
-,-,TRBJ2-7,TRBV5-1,TGCGCCAGCAGCTTAAGCGGCCCGTACTCCTACGAGCAGTACTTC,CASSLSGPYSYEQYF
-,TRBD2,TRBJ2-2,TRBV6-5,TGTGCCAGCAGTTACTCCCTCGAGGGAGGGCGAACCGGGGAGCTGTTTTTT,CASSYSLEGGRTGELFF
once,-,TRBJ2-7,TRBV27,TGTGCCAGCAGTTTAAAGGTCTTGGGGATCCAGTACTTC,CASSLKVLGIQYF
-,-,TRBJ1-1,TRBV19,TGTGCCAGTTTTAAAATGGATGGCACTGAAGCTTCCTTT,CASFKMDGTEASF
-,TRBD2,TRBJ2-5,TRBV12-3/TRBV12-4,TGTGCCAGCAGTCTCCGACTAGCGGGAATAGAGACCCAGTACTTC,CASSLRLAGIETQYF
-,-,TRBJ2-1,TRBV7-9,TGTGCCAGCAGCTTATTCGGAGCGCCCGAGCAGTTCTTC,CASSLFGAPEQFF
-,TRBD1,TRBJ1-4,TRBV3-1,TGTGCCAGCAGCCAACGCCGACAGGGGAAGAATGAAAAACTGTTTTTT,CASSQRRQGKNEKLFF
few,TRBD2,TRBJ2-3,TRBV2,TGTGCCAGCAGACCTGGGACTAGCGGGACGGATACGCAGTATTTT,CASRPGTSGTDTQYF
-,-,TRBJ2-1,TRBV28,TGTGCCAGCAATGACCCCGGAAACAATGAGCAGTTCTTC,CASNDPGNNEQFF
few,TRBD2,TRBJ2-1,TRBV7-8,TGTGCCAGCAGCTTAGCGCCTAGCGGCGATGAGCAGTTCTTC,CASSLAPSGDEQFF
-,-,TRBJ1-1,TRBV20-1,TGCAGTGCTCCTTTTCAGGGGAACACTGAAGCTTTCTTT,CSAPFQGNTEAFF
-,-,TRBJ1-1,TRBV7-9,TGTGCCAGCAGCTTGGGATGGGGCAGGACGTCGGAGGAAGCTTTCTTT,CASSLGWGRTSEEAFF
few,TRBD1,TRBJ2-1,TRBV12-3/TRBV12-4,TGTGCCAGCGCTCGGACAGGGGTGGGTGAGCAGTTCTTC,CASARTGVGEQFF
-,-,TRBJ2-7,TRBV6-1,TGTGCCAGCAGTGAAGCCGGTTACGAGCAGTACTTC,CASSEAGYEQYF
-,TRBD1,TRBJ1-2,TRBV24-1,TGTGCCACCAGTGATAGCTGGACAGGGGAGGATGGCTACACCTTC,CATSDSWTGEDGYTF
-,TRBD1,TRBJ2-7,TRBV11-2,TGTGCCAGCAGCCGGAACAGGGGGAGCTCCTACGAGCAGTACTTC,CASSRNRGSSYEQYF